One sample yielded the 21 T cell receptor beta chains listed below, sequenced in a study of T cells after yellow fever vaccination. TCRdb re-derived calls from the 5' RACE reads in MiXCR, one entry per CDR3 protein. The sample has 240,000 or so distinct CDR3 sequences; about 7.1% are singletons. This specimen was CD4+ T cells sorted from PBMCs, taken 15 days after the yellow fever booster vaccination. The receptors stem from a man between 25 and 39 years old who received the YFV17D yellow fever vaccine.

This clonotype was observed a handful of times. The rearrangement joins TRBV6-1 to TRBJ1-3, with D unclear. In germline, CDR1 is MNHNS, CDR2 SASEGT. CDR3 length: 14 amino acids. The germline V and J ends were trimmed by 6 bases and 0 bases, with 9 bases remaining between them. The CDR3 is CASRVQFSGNTIYF. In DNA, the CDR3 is TGTGCCAGCAGGGTACAGTTCTCTGGAAACACCATATATTTT.

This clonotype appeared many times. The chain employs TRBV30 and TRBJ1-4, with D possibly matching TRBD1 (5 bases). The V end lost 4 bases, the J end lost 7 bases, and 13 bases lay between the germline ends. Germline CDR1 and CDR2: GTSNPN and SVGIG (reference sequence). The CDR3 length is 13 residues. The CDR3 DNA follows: TGTGCCTGGAAGGGCAGGGCGGGTGAAAAACTGTTTTTT. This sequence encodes CAWKGRAGEKLFF.

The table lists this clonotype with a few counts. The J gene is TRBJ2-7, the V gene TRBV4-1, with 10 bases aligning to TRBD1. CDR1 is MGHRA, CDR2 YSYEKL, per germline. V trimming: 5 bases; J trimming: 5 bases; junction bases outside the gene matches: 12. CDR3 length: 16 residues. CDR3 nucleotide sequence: TGCGCCAGCAGCAAAACCGGGACAGGGGTTGTTGACGAGCAGTACTTC. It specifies CASSKTGTGVVDEQYF.

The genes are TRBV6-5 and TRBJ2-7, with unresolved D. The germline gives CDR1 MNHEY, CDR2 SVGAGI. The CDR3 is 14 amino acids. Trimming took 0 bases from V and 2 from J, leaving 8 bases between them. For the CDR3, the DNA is TGTGCCAGCAGTTACTCGACAAGTACCTACGAGCAGTACTTC. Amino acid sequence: CASSYSTSTYEQYF.

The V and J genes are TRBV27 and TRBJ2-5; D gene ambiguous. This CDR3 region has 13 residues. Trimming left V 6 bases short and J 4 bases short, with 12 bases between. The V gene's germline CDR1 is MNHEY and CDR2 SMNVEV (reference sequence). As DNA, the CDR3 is TGTGCCAGCAGCCAGAGGCTAGGAGAGACCCAGTACTTC. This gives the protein CASSQRLGETQYF.

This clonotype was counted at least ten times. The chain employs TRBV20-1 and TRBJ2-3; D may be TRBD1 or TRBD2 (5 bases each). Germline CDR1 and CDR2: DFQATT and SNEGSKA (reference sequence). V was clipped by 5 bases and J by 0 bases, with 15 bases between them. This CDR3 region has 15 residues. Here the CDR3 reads CSAHTGTTSTDTQYF. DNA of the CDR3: TGCAGTGCTCATACCGGGACGACGAGCACAGATACGCAGTATTTT.

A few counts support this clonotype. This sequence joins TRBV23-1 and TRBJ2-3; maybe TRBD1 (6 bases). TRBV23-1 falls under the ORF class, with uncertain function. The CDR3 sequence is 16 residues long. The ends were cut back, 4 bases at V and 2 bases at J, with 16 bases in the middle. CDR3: CASSPGLGANTDTQYF. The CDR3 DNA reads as TGCGCCAGCAGTCCTGGGCTGGGGGCCAACACAGATACGCAGTATTTT.

The CDR3 is CASSYLGPRAFF. In nucleotides, the CDR3 is TGTGCCAGCAGTTACCTCGGCCCTCGGGCTTTCTTT. V is TRBV12-3 or TRBV12-4 and J is TRBJ1-1; D is unclear. The CDR3 is 12 amino acids. Between the trimmed V and J ends, which lost 4 bases and 11 bases, there was a span of 14 bases.

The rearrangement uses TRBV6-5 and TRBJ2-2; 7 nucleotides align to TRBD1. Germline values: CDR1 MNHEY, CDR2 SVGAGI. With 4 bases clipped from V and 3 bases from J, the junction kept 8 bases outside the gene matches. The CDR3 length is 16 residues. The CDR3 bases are TGTGCCAGCAGTTTCTGGGGACAGACCCACACCGGGGAGCTGTTTTTT. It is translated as CASSFWGQTHTGELFF.

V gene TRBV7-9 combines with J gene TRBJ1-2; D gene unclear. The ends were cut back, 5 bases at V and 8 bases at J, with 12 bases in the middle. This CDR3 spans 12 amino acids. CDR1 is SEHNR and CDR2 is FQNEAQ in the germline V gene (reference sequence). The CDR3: CASSAREPGYTF. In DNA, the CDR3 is TGTGCCAGCAGCGCAAGAGAGCCCGGCTACACCTTC.

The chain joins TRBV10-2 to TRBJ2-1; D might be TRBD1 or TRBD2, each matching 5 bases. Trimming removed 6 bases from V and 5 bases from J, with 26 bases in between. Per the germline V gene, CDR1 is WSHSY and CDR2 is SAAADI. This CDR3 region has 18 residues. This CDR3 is CASRGPLSLRRGHNEQFF. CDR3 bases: TGCGCCAGCAGAGGACCGCTGAGTCTGCGACGGGGCCACAATGAGCAGTTCTTC.

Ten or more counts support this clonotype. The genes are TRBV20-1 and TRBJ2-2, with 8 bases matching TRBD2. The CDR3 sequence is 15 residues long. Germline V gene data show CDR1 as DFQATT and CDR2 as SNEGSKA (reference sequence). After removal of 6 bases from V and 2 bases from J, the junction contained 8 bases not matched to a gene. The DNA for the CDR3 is TGCAGTGCGCCCATAGCGGGGACTAACACCGGGGAGCTGTTTTTT. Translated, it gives CSAPIAGTNTGELFF.

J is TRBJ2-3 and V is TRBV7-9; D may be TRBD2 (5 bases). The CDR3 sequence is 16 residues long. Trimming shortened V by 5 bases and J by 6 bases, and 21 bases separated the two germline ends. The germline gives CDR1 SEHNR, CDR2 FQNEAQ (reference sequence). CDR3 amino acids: CASSIIRTGAGDTQYF. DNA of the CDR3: TGTGCCAGCAGCATTATAAGGACTGGAGCAGGTGATACGCAGTATTTT.

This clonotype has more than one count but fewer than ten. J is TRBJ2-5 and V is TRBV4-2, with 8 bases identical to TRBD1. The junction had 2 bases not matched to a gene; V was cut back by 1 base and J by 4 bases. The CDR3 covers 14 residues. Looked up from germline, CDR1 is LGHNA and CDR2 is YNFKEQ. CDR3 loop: CASSQVTGGETQYF. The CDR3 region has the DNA TGTGCCAGCAGCCAAGTAACAGGGGGAGAGACCCAGTACTTC.

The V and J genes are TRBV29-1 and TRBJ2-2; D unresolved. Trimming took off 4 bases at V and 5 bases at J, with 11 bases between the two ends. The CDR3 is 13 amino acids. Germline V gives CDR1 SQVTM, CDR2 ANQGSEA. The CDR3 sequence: CSVALRGTGELFF. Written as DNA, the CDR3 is TGCAGCGTTGCTCTTAGAGGTACCGGGGAGCTGTTTTTT.

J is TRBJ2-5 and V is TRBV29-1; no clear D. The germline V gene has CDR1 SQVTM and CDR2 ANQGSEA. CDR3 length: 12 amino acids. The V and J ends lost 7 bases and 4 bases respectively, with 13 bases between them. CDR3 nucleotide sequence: TGCAGCGGTATGAACCCAAGAGAGACCCAGTACTTC. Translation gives CSGMNPRETQYF.

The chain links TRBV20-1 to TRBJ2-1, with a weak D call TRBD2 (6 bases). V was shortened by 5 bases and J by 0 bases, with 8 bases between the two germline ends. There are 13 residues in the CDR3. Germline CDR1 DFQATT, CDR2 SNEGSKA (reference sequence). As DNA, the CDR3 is TGCAGTGCTGCGGGGAGCTCCTACAATGAGCAGTTCTTC. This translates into CSAAGSSYNEQFF.

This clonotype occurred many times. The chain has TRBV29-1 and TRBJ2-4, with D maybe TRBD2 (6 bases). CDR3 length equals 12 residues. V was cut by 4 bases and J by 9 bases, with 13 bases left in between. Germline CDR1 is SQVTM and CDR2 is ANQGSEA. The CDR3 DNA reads TGCAGCGTTGTGCGGGGAGTCGGCATTCAGTACTTC. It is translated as CSVVRGVGIQYF.

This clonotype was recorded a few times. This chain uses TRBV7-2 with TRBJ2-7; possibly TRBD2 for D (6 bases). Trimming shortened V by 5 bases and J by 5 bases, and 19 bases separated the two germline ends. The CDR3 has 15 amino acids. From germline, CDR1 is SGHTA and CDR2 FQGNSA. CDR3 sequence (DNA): TGTGCCAGCAGCCCGGAGGGTAGCCGGTTCCACGAGCAGTACTTC. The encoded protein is CASSPEGSRFHEQYF.

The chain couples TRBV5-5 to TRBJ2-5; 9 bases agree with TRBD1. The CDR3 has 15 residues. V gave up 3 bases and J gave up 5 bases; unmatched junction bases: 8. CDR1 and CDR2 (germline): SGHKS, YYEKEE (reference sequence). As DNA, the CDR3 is TGTGCCAGCAGCTCCGGGACAGGGTTACCGGAGACCCAGTACTTC. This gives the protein CASSSGTGLPETQYF.

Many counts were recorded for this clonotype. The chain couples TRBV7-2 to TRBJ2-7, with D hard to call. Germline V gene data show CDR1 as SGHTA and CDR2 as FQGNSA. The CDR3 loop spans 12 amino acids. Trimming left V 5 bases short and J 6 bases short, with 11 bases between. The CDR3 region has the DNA TGTGCCAGCAGCACCGACAACTTCGAGCAGTACTTC. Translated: CASSTDNFEQYF.